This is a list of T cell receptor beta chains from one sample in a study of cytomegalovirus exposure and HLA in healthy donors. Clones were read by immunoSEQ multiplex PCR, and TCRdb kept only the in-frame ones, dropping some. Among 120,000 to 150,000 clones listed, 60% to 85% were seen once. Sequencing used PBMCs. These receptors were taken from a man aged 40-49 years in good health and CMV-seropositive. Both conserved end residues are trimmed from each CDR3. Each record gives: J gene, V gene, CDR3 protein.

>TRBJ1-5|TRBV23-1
ASSEQARHSNQPQH
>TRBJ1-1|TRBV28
ASNPTGFGNTEAF
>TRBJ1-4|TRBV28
ASSPGQQKEKLF
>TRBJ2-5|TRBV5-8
ASSPRQVETQY
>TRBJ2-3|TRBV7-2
ASSPVADPTDTQY
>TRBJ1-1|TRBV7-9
SSSPQQGGTEAF
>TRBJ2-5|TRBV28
ASSLRTVRETQY
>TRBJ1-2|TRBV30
AWSVADYGYT
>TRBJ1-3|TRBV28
ASSPTTGALSGNTIY
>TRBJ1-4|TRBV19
ASSPGAQGAKLF
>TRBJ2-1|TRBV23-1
ASSYKWLAGRCEQF
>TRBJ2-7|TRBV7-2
ASSFLERGGDEQY
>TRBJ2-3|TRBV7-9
ASSFTGTATTDTQY
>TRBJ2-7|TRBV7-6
ASSLDSLAGTYEQY